A selection of T cell receptor beta chains follows, all from one sample in a study of post-analysis software for immune sequencing data. TCRdb fed the PCR reads into MiXCR, producing one record per CDR3 protein. The table includes roughly 700,000 distinct CDR3 sequences, 30% detected once. Specimen: blood. Receptors were obtained from a girl aged 5-17 years with multiple sclerosis. CDR3s include the opening cysteine and the closing phenylalanine or tryptophan. D genes are given only for firm matches. A clone size is listed for some rows: how often the clone was seen (once, few, many), or a class if it is expanded.

d_call j_call clone_size v_call cdr3_nt cdr3_aa
TRBD2 TRBJ2-1 - TRBV29-1 TGTACCTCGGGACTAGCGGGAGACAATGAGCAGTTCTTC CTSGLAGDNEQFF
TRBD1 TRBJ1-4 - TRBV12-3/TRBV12-4 TGTGCCAGCAGTCCCCGGACAGGGGGCTTTAGGAAACTGTTTTTT CASSPRTGGFRKLFF
- TRBJ1-5 - TRBV20-1 TGCAGTGCCCACGGACAGATCGAGAGCAATCAGCCCCAGCATTTT CSAHGQIESNQPQHF
TRBD1 TRBJ1-1 few TRBV6-6 TGTGCCAGCAGTAAGCCACAGGGGACCACTGAAGCTTTCTTT CASSKPQGTTEAFF
- TRBJ2-7 few TRBV28 TGTGCCAGCAGCCAAAAAGGGACCTACGAGCAGTACTTC CASSQKGTYEQYF
- TRBJ2-1 few TRBV7-9 TGTGCCAGCAGCCACGGGGACTACAATGAGCAGTTCTTC CASSHGDYNEQFF
TRBD1 TRBJ2-1 few TRBV7-2 TGTGCCAGCAGCTCTGGACAGGGGGGGCGCAATGAGCAGTTCTTC CASSSGQGGRNEQFF
- TRBJ2-1 - TRBV28 TGTGCCAGCAGTCTCGCCAGGAACGATGAGCAGTTCTTC CASSLARNDEQFF
- TRBJ2-7 few TRBV27 TGTGCCAGCAGTTTGGGGAGATTAGACGTCGAGCAGTACTTC CASSLGRLDVEQYF
- TRBJ1-2 - TRBV2 TGTGCCAGCAGTGGGGGCAGGCCCCTCGGCTACACCTTC CASSGGRPLGYTF
TRBD1 TRBJ2-5 few TRBV10-3 TGTGCCATCAGGAGGGACAGGGGTGAAGAGACCCAGTACTTC CAIRRDRGEETQYF
TRBD1 TRBJ2-7 - TRBV2 TGTGCCCGACAATCAGGTTCAGGGGGCTACGAGCAGTACTTC CARQSGSGGYEQYF
- TRBJ2-3 - TRBV12-3/TRBV12-4 TGTGCCTGCAGTTTTGGGGCCGTTGATACGCAGTATTTT CACSFGAVDTQYF
TRBD2 TRBJ2-1 - TRBV9 TGTGCCAGCAGCGTGCTTCTAGCGGGGGGCTCCAATGAGCAGTTCTTC CASSVLLAGGSNEQFF
- TRBJ1-6 once TRBV27 TGTGCCAGCAGCCTCCTCACCCAAGGGAGCTCACCCCTCCACTTT CASSLLTQGSSPLHF
- TRBJ2-3 few TRBV6-5 TGTGCCAGCAGTTACGCTACGGCGAGCACAGATACGCAGTATTTT CASSYATASTDTQYF
- TRBJ1-4 - TRBV7-6 TGTGCCAGCAGCTTACTTGCAGAAGGTGAAAAACTGTTTTTT CASSLLAEGEKLFF
TRBD2 TRBJ2-3 - TRBV9 TGTGCCAGCAGCGTAGGTGGCGGGGGTAGGGCAGATACGCAGTATTTT CASSVGGGGRADTQYF
TRBD2 TRBJ2-3 - TRBV7-9 TGTGCCAGCAGCTTAGTAGCGGGGGGAGATACGCAGTATTTT CASSLVAGGDTQYF
TRBD1 TRBJ1-1 once TRBV28 TGTGCCAGCAGCTTAATCGGAAGGGGGCGAACTGAAGCTTTCTTT CASSLIGRGRTEAFF
- TRBJ2-1 - TRBV20-1 TGCAGTGCTAGAGATCTAACGGGAGTATATAATGAGCAGTTCTTC CSARDLTGVYNEQFF
TRBD2 TRBJ2-7 many TRBV29-1 TGCAGCGCCGGGACTAGCGGGGCATACGAGCAGTACTTC CSAGTSGAYEQYF
- TRBJ2-1 few TRBV5-8 TGTGCCAGCAGCTCCCCGGGACATTCAACGTTATGGGGTGAGCAGTTCTTC CASSSPGHSTLWGEQFF
- TRBJ1-4 few TRBV20-1 TGCAGTGCTAGGTCTGGGGAAAAACTGTTTTTT CSARSGEKLFF
TRBD1 TRBJ1-2 - TRBV5-1 TGCGCCAGCAGCCCCAGGCGGGACAGTTCCAAAGGGGGCTATGGCTACACCTTC CASSPRRDSSKGGYGYTF
TRBD2 TRBJ2-3 - TRBV4-3 TGCGCCAGCAGCCAAGGAACTAGCGGGAGGGCTAGGGCAGATACGCAGTATTTT CASSQGTSGRARADTQYF
TRBD1 TRBJ2-1 - TRBV5-1 TGCGCCAGCAGTCCGGGACAGGGAGTGAATGAGCAGTTCTTC CASSPGQGVNEQFF
- TRBJ2-1 - TRBV7-6 TGTGCAAGCAGCTTAGGCGGCTACCCTCGGGAGCAGTTCTTC CASSLGGYPREQFF
- TRBJ2-1 - TRBV4-3 TGCGCCAGCAGCCAAGATAAGGGGGAAAGGAACAATGAGCAGTTCTTC CASSQDKGERNNEQFF
- TRBJ2-1 few TRBV12-3/TRBV12-4 TGTGCCAGCAGTTTCGCCACGGAGCAGTTCTTC CASSFATEQFF
TRBD1 TRBJ1-2 - TRBV29-1 TGCAGCGGAACAGGGGGGGACTATGGCTACACCTTC CSGTGGDYGYTF
TRBD2 TRBJ2-3 few TRBV3-1 TGTGCCAGCAGCCAAGAGGGACTAGCGGCTGATACGCAGTATTTT CASSQEGLAADTQYF
- TRBJ1-5 - TRBV20-1 TGCAGTGCTAGAGATCTTTATAGGGCAAGTCAGCCCCAGCATTTT CSARDLYRASQPQHF
- TRBJ1-5 - TRBV20-1 TGCAGTGCTAGAGCAGTTGTCGGTCAGCCCCAGCATTTT CSARAVVGQPQHF
- TRBJ2-7 - TRBV28 TGTGCCAGCAGTTTAGCCAGAGACCCCTACGAGCAGTACTTC CASSLARDPYEQYF
- TRBJ2-7 few TRBV6-6 TGTGCCACCAAAACTCCCCTCGGCGAGCAGTACTTC CATKTPLGEQYF
- TRBJ2-1 few TRBV4-1 TGCGCCAGCAGCCAAGGGTCGGCCTTGGATGAGCAGTTCTTC CASSQGSALDEQFF
- TRBJ2-7 few TRBV12-3/TRBV12-4 TGTGCCAGCAGTTTGAGTGGAGGGGGTCACGAGCAGTACTTC CASSLSGGGHEQYF
- TRBJ2-5 few TRBV18 TGTGCCAGCTCACCACCGGGGCTATCGGAGACCCAGTACTTC CASSPPGLSETQYF
TRBD2 TRBJ2-3 few TRBV4-3 TGCGCCAGCAGCCAAGGGCCTAGCGGGGCCACAGATACGCAGTATTTT CASSQGPSGATDTQYF
TRBD2 TRBJ2-5 few TRBV7-8 TGTGCCAGCAGCTTTCTCCGCCCGGGGGGAATGGAGACCCAGTACTTC CASSFLRPGGMETQYF
- TRBJ2-1 - TRBV5-1 TGCGCCAGCAGTCGCCAGACCGGGGCCTACAATGAGCAGTTCTTC CASSRQTGAYNEQFF
- TRBJ2-1 - TRBV5-1 TGCGCCAGCAGCTTGTCTTGGGGTAGAATCCACAATGAGCAGTTCTTC CASSLSWGRIHNEQFF
- TRBJ2-1 - TRBV6-5 TGTGCCAGCAGTTCCTCCGAGGCCGCCACCCCTCTCTACGATGAGCAGTTCTTC CASSSSEAATPLYDEQFF
- TRBJ2-3 - TRBV2 TGTGCCAGCAATTCAGGTGGGACAGATACGCAGTATTTT CASNSGGTDTQYF
- TRBJ2-7 - TRBV5-1 TGCGCCAGCAGCTTGATCCAGGGCCACGAGCAGTACTTC CASSLIQGHEQYF
- TRBJ1-5 - TRBV18 TGTGCCAGCTCAGGTCGGACATCACTAATCGGGAGCAATCAGCCCCAGCATTTT CASSGRTSLIGSNQPQHF
- TRBJ2-1 - TRBV14 TGTGCCAGCAAGTCCGGACTCTACAATGAGCAGTTCTTC CASKSGLYNEQFF
TRBD2 TRBJ2-3 - TRBV7-2 TGTGCCAGCAGCCGACTAGCGGGGGCCCCAGATACGCAGTATTTT CASSRLAGAPDTQYF
TRBD2 TRBJ2-1 - TRBV24-1 TGTGCCACCCAAGCGGGGGGCCTCCCAGAGCAGTTCTTC CATQAGGLPEQFF
- TRBJ2-1 - TRBV6-1 TGTGCCAGCAGTGGGCCGCCGCGAGGGGACTACAATGAGCAGTTCTTC CASSGPPRGDYNEQFF
TRBD1 TRBJ2-5 many TRBV10-3 TGTGCCATCAGAGACGGACAGGGACAAGAGACCCAGTACTTC CAIRDGQGQETQYF
- TRBJ2-1 - TRBV28 TGTGCCAGCAGCTCTCCTCCCAGTCAGCCAGGCAATGAGCAGTTCTTC CASSSPPSQPGNEQFF
- TRBJ2-1 few TRBV7-7 TGTGCCAGCAGCTTCGGTGGGGCTGGTGAGCAGTTCTTC CASSFGGAGEQFF
TRBD1 TRBJ1-6 few TRBV6-1 TGTGCCAGCAACAGGGGGAGGGGAGATAATTCACCCCTCCACTTT CASNRGRGDNSPLHF
- TRBJ1-2 - TRBV4-3 TGCGCCAGCAGCCAAGGGAGGGGAATCTATGGCTACACCTTC CASSQGRGIYGYTF
- TRBJ2-7 few TRBV7-9 TGTGCCAGCAGCTCGAAAACCGGGACAAGGGACTACGAGCAGTACTTC CASSSKTGTRDYEQYF
TRBD2 TRBJ2-1 - TRBV25-1 TGTGCCAGCACACATACTAGCGGGAGAACCTACAATGAGCAGTTCTTC CASTHTSGRTYNEQFF
TRBD1 TRBJ2-4 - TRBV20-1 TGCAGTGCTAGGACAGGGGAGGACATTCAGTACTTC CSARTGEDIQYF